A single sample gave rise to the 9 T cell receptor beta chains below, sequenced in a study of cytomegalovirus exposure and HLA in healthy donors. PCR was performed using 60 Vbeta and 13 Jbeta primers. Measured with immunoSEQ multiplex PCR; TCRdb has only the in-frame clones, and not every one. The repertoire consists of 90,000 to 95,000 clones, with over 75% occurring once and the leading ten covering approximately 1.2%. Source material: PBMCs. The source is a girl aged 2 to 9 in good health and CMV-seropositive.

The rearrangement links TRBV10-3 to TRBJ1-2, with unresolved D. The CDR3 consists of 14 residues. Trimming removed 11 bases at V and 3 bases at J, with 19 bases between. Germline V gene lookup returns CDR1 ENHRY and CDR2 SYGVKD. As DNA, the CDR3 is TGTGCCGCCAACCAGCAGGTCTCAGACTATGGCTACACCTTC. Protein product: CAANQQVSDYGYTF.

V usage is TRBV5-4 and J usage is TRBJ1-2; TRBD1 might be the D (5 bases). Germline V gene data show CDR1 as SGHNT and CDR2 as YYREEE (reference sequence). CDR3 length: 15 amino acids. The germline V and J ends were trimmed by 2 bases and 8 bases, with 19 bases remaining between them. CDR3 bases: TGTGCCAGCAGCTTTATTCACTTGCGGGGCGGGGGCTACACCTTC. Translation: CASSFIHLRGGGYTF.

The rearrangement joins TRBV6-5 to TRBJ1-2; 7 bases agree with TRBD1. There are 13 residues in the CDR3. The ends lost 6 bases at V and 3 bases at J; junction bases unmatched: 4. CDR1 MNHEY and CDR2 SVGAGI come from the germline V gene. CDR3 residues: CASRLDRHYGYTF. The CDR3 nucleotides are TGTGCCAGCAGACTGGACAGGCACTATGGCTACACCTTC.

V and J are TRBV7-9 and TRBJ2-1; TRBD1 matches at 9 bases. The V segment lost 5 bases and the J segment 4 bases; nucleotides outside the gene matches: 6. Per germline, CDR1 SEHNR and CDR2 FQNEAQ (reference sequence). CDR3 length equals 15 residues. CDR3 DNA: TGTGCCAGCAGCCGCGGGACAGGGCGGTACAATGAGCAGTTCTTC. Residues: CASSRGTGRYNEQFF.

This clone was seen a single time. The chain joins TRBV4-1 to TRBJ1-1; the D gene is possibly TRBD1 (6 bases). Trimming removed 3 bases from V and 3 bases from J, with 17 bases in between. The CDR3 has 16 amino acids. Germline V lookup: CDR1 MGHRA, CDR2 YSYEKL. The CDR3 here is CASSQGALGSYTEAFF. The CDR3 coding sequence is TGCGCCAGCAGCCAGGGGGCACTGGGGTCGTACACTGAAGCTTTCTTT.

The CDR3 nucleotides read TGTGCCTGGAGTGGGGACAGGGGGAGTCAGCCCCAGCATTTT. It yields the protein CAWSGDRGSQPQHF. The chain combines TRBV30 with TRBJ1-5, with 11 bases fitting TRBD1. The CDR3 extends over 14 amino acids. In germline, CDR1 is GTSNPN, CDR2 SVGIG (reference sequence). V shed 1 base and J 6 bases; nucleotides not matched to a gene: 2.

The rearrangement uses TRBV5-1 and TRBJ2-2, with 12 bases identical to TRBD2. In germline, CDR1 is SGHRS, CDR2 YFSETQ. Trimming took 5 bases from V and 5 from J; bases not matched to a gene: 7. There are 16 residues in the CDR3. The CDR3 nucleotides read TGCGCCAGCAGAGTCCTCCTAGCGGGAGGGACCGGGGAGCTGTTTTTT. Its protein is CASRVLLAGGTGELFF.

The V and J genes are TRBV15 and TRBJ2-3, with 10 bases that match TRBD2. The germline V gene encodes CDR1 LNHNV and CDR2 YYDKDF (reference sequence). This CDR3 region has 15 residues. J gave up 5 bases and V 2 bases, and 4 bases lay outside the gene matches. The chain's CDR3 is CATSRLAGAQDTQYF. In DNA, the CDR3 is TGTGCCACCAGCAGACTAGCGGGAGCCCAAGATACGCAGTATTTT.

The chain links TRBV7-2 to TRBJ2-7; TRBD2 aligns across 12 bases. The CDR3 runs to 16 residues. Germline CDR1 SGHTA, CDR2 FQGNSA. Unmatched junction bases numbered 9, after V lost 4 bases and J lost 5 bases. CDR3 bases: TGTGCCAGCAGCTCAAAACTAGCGGGAGGTAACCACGAGCAGTACTTC. It specifies CASSSKLAGGNHEQYF.